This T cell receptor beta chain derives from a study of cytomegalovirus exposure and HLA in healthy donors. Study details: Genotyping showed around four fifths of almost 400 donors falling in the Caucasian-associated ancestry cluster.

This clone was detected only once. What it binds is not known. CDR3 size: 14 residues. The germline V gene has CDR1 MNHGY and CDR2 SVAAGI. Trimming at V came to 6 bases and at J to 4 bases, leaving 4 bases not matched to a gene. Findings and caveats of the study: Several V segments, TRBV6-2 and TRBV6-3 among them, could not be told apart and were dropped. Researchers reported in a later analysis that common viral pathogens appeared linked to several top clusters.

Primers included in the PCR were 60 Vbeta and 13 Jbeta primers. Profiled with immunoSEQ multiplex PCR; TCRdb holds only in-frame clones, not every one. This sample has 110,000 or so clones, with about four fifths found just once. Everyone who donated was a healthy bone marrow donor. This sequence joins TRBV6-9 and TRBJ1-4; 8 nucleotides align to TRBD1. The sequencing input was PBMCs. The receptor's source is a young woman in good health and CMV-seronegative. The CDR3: CASRTQGDNEKLFF. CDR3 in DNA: TGTGCCAGCAGAACACAGGGGGATAATGAAAAACTGTTTTTT.